These 15 T cell receptor beta chains came from one sample sequenced in a study of identical twins. MiXCR, applied by TCRdb to the 5' RACE reads, yields one record per CDR3 protein. The table shows a few hundred thousand distinct CDR3 sequences, with roughly 10% occurring only once. The sequencing sample was made of memory T cells sorted from blood. Receptors were obtained from a man aged 50-59 years in good health.

This clonotype was seen at least ten times. This sequence joins TRBV4-2 and TRBJ1-2, with D possibly matching TRBD1 (5 bases). V lost 4 bases, J lost 0 bases, and 18 bases lay in between. From germline, CDR1 is LGHNA and CDR2 YNFKEQ. This CDR3 is 17 amino acids long. In DNA form, the CDR3 reads TGTGCCAGCAGCCCGTCCCAGGACATAGCTTCTAACTATGGCTACACCTTC. Protein sequence: CASSPSQDIASNYGYTF.

This clonotype was recorded at least ten times. V gene TRBV20-1 combines with J gene TRBJ2-7; TRBD1 might be the D (7 bases). Germline CDR1 is DFQATT and CDR2 is SNEGSKA (reference sequence). The V gene lost 3 bases and the J gene lost 4 bases, with 10 bases spanning the gap. This CDR3 comprises 12 residues. CDR3 nucleotide sequence: TGCAGTGCTAGCCCAGGGGGGTACGAGCAGTACTTC. Translating it yields CSASPGGYEQYF.

The chain employs TRBV7-2 and TRBJ2-1; TRBD1 matches at 10 bases. V lost 5 bases, J lost 9 bases, and 10 bases stayed unmatched. The CDR3 has 15 amino acids. CDR1 is SGHTA, CDR2 FQGNSA, per germline. CDR3 loop: CASSRGGTGVVEQFF. CDR3 DNA: TGTGCCAGCAGCCGTGGCGGGACAGGGGTGGTTGAGCAGTTCTTC.

This clonotype was seen more than once but under ten times. This chain joins TRBV7-8 and TRBJ2-5; 7 nucleotides line up with TRBD1. After removal of 5 bases from V and 3 bases from J, the junction contained 6 bases not matched to a gene. The V gene's germline CDR1 is SGHVS and CDR2 FQNEAQ. The CDR3 is 14 amino acids. The CDR3 region has the DNA TGTGCCAGCAGCGCCGGGACAGCAGAAGAGACCCAGTACTTC. Its protein product is CASSAGTAEETQYF.

This clonotype was counted only a few times. The gene calls are TRBV20-1 and TRBJ1-1, with D maybe TRBD1 (6 bases). This CDR3 region has 14 residues. CDR1 and CDR2 (germline): DFQATT, SNEGSKA (reference sequence). Between the trimmed V and J ends, which lost 5 bases and 2 bases, there was a span of 15 bases. The CDR3 nucleotides are TGCAGTGCTCAGGCGGGGGCGCGAAACACTGAAGCTTTCTTT. It yields the protein CSAQAGARNTEAFF.

This clonotype was found many times. The genes are TRBV29-1 and TRBJ2-5; 10 nucleotides line up with TRBD1. Losses at the gene ends were 0 bases for V and 5 bases for J; bases not matched to a gene: 6. CDR3 size: 15 residues. The germline gives CDR1 SQVTM, CDR2 ANQGSEA. The chain's CDR3 is CSVEDKGQGPETQYF. DNA for the CDR3: TGCAGCGTTGAAGATAAGGGACAGGGGCCGGAGACCCAGTACTTC. Variable domain in full (rest from reference TRBV29-1 and TRBJ2-5): SAVISQKPSRDICQRGTSLTIQCQVDSQVTMMFWYRQQPGQSLTLIATANQGSEATYESGFVIDKFPISRPNLTFSTLTVSNMSPEDSSIYLCSVEDKGQGPETQYFGPGTRLLVL.

The chain links TRBV28 to TRBJ2-1; 13 positions match TRBD2. CDR3 length: 20 residues. Germline CDR1 MDHEN, CDR2 SYDVKM. Trimming took 6 bases from V and 8 from J; bases not matched to a gene: 22. The CDR3 nucleotides are TGTGCCAGCAGGGTAATTCGGACTAGCGGGGGCCATGCCCGCTTGGATGAGCAGTTCTTC. As protein: CASRVIRTSGGHARLDEQFF.

The table lists this clonotype with a few counts. The J gene is TRBJ2-7, the V gene TRBV27, with 7 nucleotides matching TRBD2. The germline gives CDR1 MNHEY, CDR2 SMNVEV (reference sequence). The CDR3 consists of 13 residues. Trimming took 3 bases from V and 3 from J; bases not matched to a gene: 2. For the CDR3, the DNA is TGTGCCAGCAGTTTTCGGGGGGTCTACGAGCAGTACTTC. This codes for CASSFRGVYEQYF.

This clonotype has a count of ten or more. The rearrangement links TRBV28 to TRBJ1-5, with a possible D match to TRBD1 (5 bases). There are 14 residues in the CDR3. CDR1 is MDHEN and CDR2 is SYDVKM in the germline V gene. Trimming took off 5 bases at V and 4 bases at J, with 12 bases between the two ends. CDR3 amino acids: CASSQWGSNQPQHF. The DNA of the CDR3 is TGTGCCAGCAGTCAGTGGGGGTCGAATCAGCCCCAGCATTTT.

The chain has TRBV7-2 and TRBJ2-5, with TRBD2 as a possible D gene (5 bases). The CDR3 contains 14 residues. Germline V lookup: CDR1 SGHTA, CDR2 FQGNSA. V lost 5 bases and J lost 6, with 16 bases in between. Here the CDR3 DNA reads TGTGCCAGCAGCCTGAGGACGGTCGGGAAGACCCAGTACTTC. Protein product: CASSLRTVGKTQYF.

This clonotype was found a few times. This chain's CDR3 is CASSTQTGDGNTIYF. The CDR3 nucleotides are TGTGCCAGCAGCACCCAGACAGGGGATGGAAACACCATATATTTT. V is TRBV7-2 and J is TRBJ1-3; 8 bases are shared with TRBD1. CDR3 size: 15 residues. Germline V gene sequence: CDR1 SGHTA, CDR2 FQGNSA. The junction had 6 bases not matched to a gene; V was cut back by 5 bases and J by 3 bases. The variable domain in full, with the rest retrieved from reference TRBV7-2 and TRBJ1-3, is GAGVSQSPSNKVTEKGKDVELRCDPISGHTALYWYRQSLGQGLEFLIYFQGNSAPDKSGLPSDRFSAERTGGSVSTLTIQRTQQEDSAVYLCASSTQTGDGNTIYFGEGSWLTVV.

This clonotype was detected many times. The rearrangement links TRBV6-2 or TRBV6-3 to TRBJ2-7; D not resolved. The length of the CDR3 is 14 residues. Germline V gene sequence: CDR1 MNHEY, CDR2 SVGEGT. V shed 8 bases and J shed 2 bases, with 16 bases lying between them. This CDR3 is CASQIGAFPYEQYF. In DNA form, the CDR3 reads TGTGCCAGCCAGATCGGCGCTTTTCCCTACGAGCAGTACTTC.

In this sample, this clonotype turned up once. The chain couples TRBV12-3 or TRBV12-4 to TRBJ1-3; 12 nucleotides line up with TRBD1. CDR3 length: 17 residues. Trimming removed 5 bases from V and 1 base from J; junction bases left unmatched: 6. The CDR3 nucleotides read TGTGCCAGCAGTCCAGGGACAGGGGGCGCTTCTGGAAACACCATATATTTT. It translates to CASSPGTGGASGNTIYF.

The sample holds many counts of this clonotype. The chain combines TRBV7-2 with TRBJ2-6; D may be TRBD1 (6 bases). Germline V gene lookup returns CDR1 SGHTA and CDR2 FQGNSA. This CDR3 is 17 amino acids long. The V end was cut by 2 bases, the J end by 0 bases, with 11 bases between. This chain's CDR3 is CASSLHPQGSGANVLTF. In DNA, the CDR3 is TGTGCCAGCAGCTTACACCCACAGGGCTCTGGGGCCAACGTCCTGACTTTC.

On this clonotype: This may be a read error, as it is one base from a much larger clone. This chain uses TRBV28 with TRBJ1-2; D gene unclear. The CDR3 is 14 residues long. Trimming stripped 11 bases from V and 2 bases from J, with 18 bases between. CDR1 MDHEN and CDR2 SYDVKM come from the germline V gene. The CDR3 sequence: CAGKAPVRNYGYTF. CDR3 nucleotides: TGTGCCGGCAAGGCCCCGGTTAGAAACTATGGCTACACCTTC.